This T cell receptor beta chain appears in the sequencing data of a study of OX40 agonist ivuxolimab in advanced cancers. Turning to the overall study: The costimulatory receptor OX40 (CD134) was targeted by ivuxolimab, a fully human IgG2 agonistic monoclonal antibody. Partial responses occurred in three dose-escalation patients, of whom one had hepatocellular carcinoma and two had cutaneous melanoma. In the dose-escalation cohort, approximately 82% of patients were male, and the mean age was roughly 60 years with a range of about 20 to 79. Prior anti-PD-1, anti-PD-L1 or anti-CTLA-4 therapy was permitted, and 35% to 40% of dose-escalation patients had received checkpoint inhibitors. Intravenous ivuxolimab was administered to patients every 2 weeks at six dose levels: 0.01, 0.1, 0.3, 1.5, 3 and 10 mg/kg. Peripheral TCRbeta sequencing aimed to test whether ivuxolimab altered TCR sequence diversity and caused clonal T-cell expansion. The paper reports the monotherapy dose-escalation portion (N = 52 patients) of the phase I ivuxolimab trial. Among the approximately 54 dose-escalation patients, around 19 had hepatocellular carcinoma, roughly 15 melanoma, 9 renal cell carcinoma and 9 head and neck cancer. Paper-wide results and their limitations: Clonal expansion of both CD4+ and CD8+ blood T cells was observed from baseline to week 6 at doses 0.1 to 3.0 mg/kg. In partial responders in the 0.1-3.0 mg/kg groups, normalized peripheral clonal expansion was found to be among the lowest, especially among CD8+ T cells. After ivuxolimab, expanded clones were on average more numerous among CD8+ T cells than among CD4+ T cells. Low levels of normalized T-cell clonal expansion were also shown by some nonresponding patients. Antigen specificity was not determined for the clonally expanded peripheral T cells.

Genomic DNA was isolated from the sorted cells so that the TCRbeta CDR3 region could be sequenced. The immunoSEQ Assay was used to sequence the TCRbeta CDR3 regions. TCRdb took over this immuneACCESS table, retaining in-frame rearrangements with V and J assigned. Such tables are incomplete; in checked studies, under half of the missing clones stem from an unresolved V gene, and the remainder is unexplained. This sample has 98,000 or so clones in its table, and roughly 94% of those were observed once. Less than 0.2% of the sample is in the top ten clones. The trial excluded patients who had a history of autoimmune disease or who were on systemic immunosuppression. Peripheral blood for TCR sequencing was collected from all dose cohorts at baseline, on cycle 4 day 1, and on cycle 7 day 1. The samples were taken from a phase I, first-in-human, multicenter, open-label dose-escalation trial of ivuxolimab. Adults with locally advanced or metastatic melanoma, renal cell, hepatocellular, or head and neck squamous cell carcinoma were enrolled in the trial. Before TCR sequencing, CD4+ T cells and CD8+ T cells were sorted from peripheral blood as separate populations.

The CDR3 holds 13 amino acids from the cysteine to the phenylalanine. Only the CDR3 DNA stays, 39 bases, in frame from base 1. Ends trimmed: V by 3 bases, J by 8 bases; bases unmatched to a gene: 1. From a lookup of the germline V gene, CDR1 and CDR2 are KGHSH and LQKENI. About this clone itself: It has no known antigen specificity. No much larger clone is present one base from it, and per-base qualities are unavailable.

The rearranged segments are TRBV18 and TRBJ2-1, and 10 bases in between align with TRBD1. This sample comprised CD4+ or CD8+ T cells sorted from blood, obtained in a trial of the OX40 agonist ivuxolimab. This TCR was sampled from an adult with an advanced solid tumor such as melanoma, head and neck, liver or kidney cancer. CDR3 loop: CASSPGTGDEQFF. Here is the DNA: TGTGCCAGCTCACCGGGGACAGGGGATGAGCAGTTCTTC.